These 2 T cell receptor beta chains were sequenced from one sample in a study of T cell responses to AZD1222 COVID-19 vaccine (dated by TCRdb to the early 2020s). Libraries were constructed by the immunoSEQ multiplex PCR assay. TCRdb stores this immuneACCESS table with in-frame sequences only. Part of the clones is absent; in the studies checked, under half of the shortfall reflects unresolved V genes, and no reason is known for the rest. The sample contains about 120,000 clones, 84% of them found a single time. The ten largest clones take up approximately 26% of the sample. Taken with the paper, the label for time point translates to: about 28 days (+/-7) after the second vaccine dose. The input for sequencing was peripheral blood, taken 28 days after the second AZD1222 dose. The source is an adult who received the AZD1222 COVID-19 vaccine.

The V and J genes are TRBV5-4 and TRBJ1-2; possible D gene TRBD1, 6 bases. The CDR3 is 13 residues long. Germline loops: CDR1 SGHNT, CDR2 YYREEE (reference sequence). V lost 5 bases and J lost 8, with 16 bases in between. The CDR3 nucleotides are TGTGCCAGCAGTTCGGACAGCCTGTCCGGCTACACCTTC. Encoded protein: CASSSDSLSGYTF.

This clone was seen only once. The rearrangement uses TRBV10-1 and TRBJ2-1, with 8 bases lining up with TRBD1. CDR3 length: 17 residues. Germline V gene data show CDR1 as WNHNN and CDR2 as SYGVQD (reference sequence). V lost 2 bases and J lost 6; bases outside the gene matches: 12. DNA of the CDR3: TGCGCCAGCAGTGAGGGGGTGGCAGGGGGCAAGATCAATGAGCAGTTCTTC. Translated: CASSEGVAGGKINEQFF.